The rows below give T cell receptor beta chains drawn from one sample of a study of T-cell memory formation after mild COVID-19. TCRdb reprocessed the 5' RACE reads with MiXCR, giving one entry per CDR3 protein. This repertoire shows about 130,000 distinct CDR3 sequences, more than 15% found once; its top ten account for approximately 5.5%. The specimen was PBMCs or a T cell subset sorted from them (not recorded which). Receptors were obtained from a man between 18 and 35 years old who had mild COVID-19 (a few samples of this study predate the infection). Cell type and time point are not known. Both conserved end residues are part of each CDR3. A D gene is named only where the DNA matches it firmly. Size values are once, few and many counts, or a class for expanded clones, and some rows have none.

CDR3aa	CDR3nt	j_gene	d_gene	v_gene	abundance
CASSHNKGGEDGVVF	TGTGCCAGCAGCCATAATAAGGGGGGAGAGGACGGCGTAGTCTTC	TRBJ2-1	NA	TRBV7-2	few
CASSQDPKGNTEAFF	TGTGCCAGCAGCCAAGATCCTAAGGGGAACACTGAAGCTTTCTTT	TRBJ1-1	NA	TRBV4-2	few
CASSLDLDTGELFF	TGTGCCAGCAGCTTAGATTTGGACACCGGGGAGCTGTTTTTT	TRBJ2-2	NA	TRBV11-3	few
CASSFLVIRDEQFF	TGTGCCAGCAGCTTCTTGGTGATCAGGGATGAGCAGTTCTTC	TRBJ2-1	NA	TRBV5-6	few
CAISEGTGGRNEQFF	TGTGCCATCAGTGAGGGGACAGGGGGCCGCAATGAGCAGTTCTTC	TRBJ2-1	TRBD1	TRBV10-3	NA
CASSANRDGYTF	TGTGCCAGCAGCGCTAACAGGGATGGCTACACCTTC	TRBJ1-2	NA	TRBV9	few
CASSSGEGTYSEAFF	TGTGCCAGCTCATCGGGAGAAGGGACCTACTCTGAAGCTTTCTTT	TRBJ1-1	NA	TRBV18	NA
CASSYSRGDEETQYF	TGTGCCAGCAGCTACTCGCGGGGGGATGAAGAGACCCAGTACTTC	TRBJ2-5	TRBD2	TRBV7-2	few
CASRQTGGNTEAFF	TGTGCCAGCAGACAGACAGGGGGGAACACTGAAGCTTTCTTT	TRBJ1-1	TRBD1	TRBV2	once
CASSLDGAPDTQYF	TGCGCCAGCAGCTTGGACGGGGCCCCAGATACGCAGTATTTT	TRBJ2-3	NA	TRBV5-1	NA
CASSFGGRRLAGGGEQFF	TGTGCCAGCAGTTTCGGAGGCCGAAGACTAGCGGGGGGCGGTGAGCAGTTCTTC	TRBJ2-1	TRBD2	TRBV12-3/TRBV12-4	NA
CSVATTGDNEQFF	TGCAGCGTTGCAACGACAGGGGACAATGAGCAGTTCTTC	TRBJ2-1	TRBD1	TRBV29-1	once
CASSLAVAGNTIYF	TGTGCCAGCAGCTTAGCAGTAGCTGGAAACACCATATATTTT	TRBJ1-3	NA	TRBV7-8	NA
CASSRDISIPPRTF	TGTGCCAGCAGCCGGGACATATCTATCCCCCCTCGCACCTTC	TRBJ1-2	NA	TRBV6-5	NA
CASSQGRGDLYNEQFF	TGTGCCAGCAGCCAAGGGCGGGGGGACCTATACAATGAGCAGTTCTTC	TRBJ2-1	TRBD2	TRBV4-2	few
CASSLDTTGGIYGYTF	TGCGCCAGCAGCTTGGATACAACAGGGGGTATCTATGGCTACACCTTC	TRBJ1-2	TRBD1	TRBV5-1	few
CASSVAWRAVGNTIYF	TGTGCCAGCAGCGTAGCTTGGAGGGCTGTTGGAAACACCATATATTTT	TRBJ1-3	NA	TRBV9	NA
CASSLPPRGHGETQYF	TGTGCCAGCAGCTTACCCCCACGGGGGCATGGAGAGACCCAGTACTTC	TRBJ2-5	NA	TRBV7-9	many
CASRRGPYNEQFF	TGTGCCAGCAGACGCGGGCCGTACAATGAGCAGTTCTTC	TRBJ2-1	NA	TRBV12-3/TRBV12-4	NA
CSVVVQGGADTQYF	TGCAGCGTTGTTGTCCAGGGGGGCGCAGATACGCAGTATTTT	TRBJ2-3	NA	TRBV29-1	many
CASSFKVGGYTF	TGTGCCAGCAGTTTTAAAGTAGGCGGCTACACCTTC	TRBJ1-2	NA	TRBV28	NA
CASSSKGLTNEQFF	TGTGCCAGCAGCTCGAAGGGACTAACCAATGAGCAGTTCTTC	TRBJ2-1	TRBD2	TRBV7-3	few
CASSLTPGTNTGELFF	TGCGCCAGCAGCTTGACTCCGGGGACAAACACCGGGGAGCTGTTTTTT	TRBJ2-2	NA	TRBV5-1	few
CASSSRPSRLNTGELFF	TGTGCCAGCAGTTCCCGCCCATCTAGACTGAACACCGGGGAGCTGTTTTTT	TRBJ2-2	NA	TRBV6-2/TRBV6-3	many
CASSVPTSGGNYEQFF	TGTGCCAGCAGCGTCCCGACTAGCGGGGGGAATTATGAGCAGTTCTTC	TRBJ2-1	TRBD2	TRBV9	NA
CASSLYIGELFF	TGTGCCAGCAGCTTGTATATCGGGGAGCTGTTTTTT	TRBJ2-2	NA	TRBV5-5	many
CASSQGLAGNRETQYF	TGTGCCAGCTCACAAGGACTAGCGGGGAATCGAGAGACCCAGTACTTC	TRBJ2-5	TRBD2	TRBV18	NA
CASSPPGRGASSPYNEQFF	TGTGCCAGCTCACCACCTGGGCGGGGGGCGTCTTCCCCCTACAATGAGCAGTTCTTC	TRBJ2-1	TRBD2	TRBV18	NA
CATSRVGGWETQYF	TGTGCCACCAGCAGAGTCGGGGGGTGGGAGACCCAGTACTTC	TRBJ2-5	TRBD2	TRBV15	NA
CSAARGEKLFF	TGCAGTGCTGCCCGGGGGGAAAAACTGTTTTTT	TRBJ1-4	NA	TRBV20-1	few
CASSKTSVADTQYF	TGTGCCAGCAGTAAAACTAGCGTGGCAGATACGCAGTATTTT	TRBJ2-3	TRBD2	TRBV2	NA
CAISGSTNTEAFF	TGTGCCATCTCGGGGAGTACGAACACTGAAGCTTTCTTT	TRBJ1-1	NA	TRBV10-3	NA
CASSPAGAGGAEQFF	TGCGCCAGCAGCCCGGCCGGTGCAGGGGGAGCTGAGCAGTTCTTC	TRBJ2-1	TRBD1	TRBV5-1	NA
CASSPTGRENTIYF	TGTGCCAGCAGCCCCACAGGGAGGGAAAACACCATATATTTT	TRBJ1-3	NA	TRBV9	few
CASSSRTGTYNEQFF	TGTGCCAGCAGCTCCCGGACAGGGACTTACAATGAGCAGTTCTTC	TRBJ2-1	TRBD1	TRBV7-2	NA
CASSEAWRSNQPQHF	TGTGCCAGCAGTGAAGCCTGGCGGAGCAATCAGCCCCAGCATTTT	TRBJ1-5	NA	TRBV2	few
CASSPQQGTEAFF	TGTGCCAGCAGCCCACAACAGGGAACTGAAGCTTTCTTT	TRBJ1-1	NA	TRBV7-3	NA
CASSEAQGPYEQYF	TGTGCCAGCAGTGAAGCCCAGGGCCCCTACGAGCAGTACTTC	TRBJ2-7	NA	TRBV6-1	NA
CASSRSGRVGEKLFF	TGTGCCAGCAGCCGAAGTGGCAGGGTTGGGGAAAAACTGTTTTTT	TRBJ1-4	NA	TRBV3-1	few
CASSQGTVIYWGSSYNEQFF	TGTGCCAGCAGCCAGGGGACCGTAATATACTGGGGAAGCTCCTACAATGAGCAGTTCTTC	TRBJ2-1	NA	TRBV3-1	once
CASSLAGGPENIQYF	TGTGCCAGCAGCTTAGCGGGGGGGCCGGAAAACATTCAGTACTTC	TRBJ2-4	TRBD2	TRBV11-3	few
CASSKTGGDQPQHF	TGTGCCAGCAGTAAGACAGGGGGCGATCAGCCCCAGCATTTT	TRBJ1-5	TRBD1	TRBV6-2/TRBV6-3	NA
CAWSVVTDTQYF	TGTGCCTGGAGTGTCGTCACAGATACGCAGTATTTT	TRBJ2-3	NA	TRBV30	NA
CASSRGAKKTQYF	TGTGCCAGCAGCAGGGGGGCCAAGAAGACCCAGTACTTC	TRBJ2-5	NA	TRBV21-1	NA
CATSDPLAGGGILNTGELFF	TGTGCCACCAGTGATCCTCTAGCGGGGGGCGGTATCCTAAACACCGGGGAGCTGTTTTTT	TRBJ2-2	TRBD2	TRBV24-1	few
CASSYRGRAGNTIYF	TGTGCCAGCAGCTACAGGGGCCGTGCTGGAAACACCATATATTTT	TRBJ1-3	TRBD1	TRBV28	NA
CASSSEGGTDTQYF	TGTGCCAGCTCGTCAGAGGGGGGCACAGATACGCAGTATTTT	TRBJ2-3	NA	TRBV18	many
CASSLTGDGEQYF	TGTGCCAGCAGCTTGACAGGGGACGGGGAGCAGTACTTC	TRBJ2-7	TRBD1	TRBV7-9	NA
CAISELARETQYF	TGTGCCATCAGTGAACTAGCGAGAGAGACCCAGTACTTC	TRBJ2-5	TRBD2	TRBV10-3	NA
CASSLVGDQPQHF	TGTGCCAGCAGCTTGGTGGGAGATCAGCCCCAGCATTTT	TRBJ1-5	NA	TRBV5-6	NA